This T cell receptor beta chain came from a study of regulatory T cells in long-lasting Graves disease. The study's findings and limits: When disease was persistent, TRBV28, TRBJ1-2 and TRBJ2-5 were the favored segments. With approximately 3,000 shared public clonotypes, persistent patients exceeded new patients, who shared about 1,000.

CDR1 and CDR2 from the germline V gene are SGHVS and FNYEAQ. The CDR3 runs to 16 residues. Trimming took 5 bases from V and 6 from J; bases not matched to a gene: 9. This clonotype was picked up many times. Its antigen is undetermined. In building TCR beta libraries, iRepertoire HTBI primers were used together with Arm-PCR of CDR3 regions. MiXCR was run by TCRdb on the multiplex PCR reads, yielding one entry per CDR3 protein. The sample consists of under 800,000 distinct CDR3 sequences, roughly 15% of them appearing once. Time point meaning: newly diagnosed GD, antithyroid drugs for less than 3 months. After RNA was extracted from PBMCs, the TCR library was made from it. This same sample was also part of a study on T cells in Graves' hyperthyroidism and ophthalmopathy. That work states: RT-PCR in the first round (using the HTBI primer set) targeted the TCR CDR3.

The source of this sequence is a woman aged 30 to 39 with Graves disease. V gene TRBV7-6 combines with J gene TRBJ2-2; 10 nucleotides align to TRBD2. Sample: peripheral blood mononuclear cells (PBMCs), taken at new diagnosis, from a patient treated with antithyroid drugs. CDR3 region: CASSPRTSGDPGELFF. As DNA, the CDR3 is TGTGCCAGCAGCCCCCGGACTAGCGGAGACCCCGGGGAGCTGTTTTTT. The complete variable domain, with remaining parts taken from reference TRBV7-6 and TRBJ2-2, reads GAGVSQSPRYKVTKRGQDVALRCDPISGHVSLYWYRQALGQGPEFLTYFNYEAQQDKSGLPNDRFSAERPEGSISTLTIQRTEQRDSAMYRCASSPRTSGDPGELFFGEGSRLTVL.